This TCR beta chain was observed in a study of blood T cell repertoires in COVID-19. Participants reported their clinical history, and cohort assignment relied on those reports. The assay was immunoSEQ multiplex PCR, and TCRdb's table has in-frame clones only and misses some. The sample includes around 270,000 clones, approximately 83% of them seen just once. Trimming shortened V by 5 bases and J by 4 bases, and 9 bases separated the two germline ends. Germline CDR1 and CDR2: MNHEY and SVGAGI. This CDR3 comprises 12 residues. Sequencing used PBMCs or T cells enriched from blood (not recorded which). The chain recombines TRBV6-5 with TRBJ2-7, with D possibly matching TRBD1 (5 bases). The sequence came from a woman aged 25-40 years who had recovered from COVID-19. The CDR3, as DNA: TGTGCCAGCAGTCCCCAGGGATACGAGCAGTACTTC. It is translated as CASSPQGYEQYF.